This T cell receptor beta chain was identified during a study of radiation and T cells in renal cell carcinoma. Study results and limitations: Baseline intratumoral clonotype presence is unknown without pretreatment biopsies. From baseline, blood top tumor clonotypes peaked at 2 weeks post-radiation.

This CDR3 has 14 residues. In germline, CDR1 is MNHNS, CDR2 SASEGT. V trimming: 4 bases; J trimming: 8 bases; junction bases outside the gene matches: 4. This sample's time point: blood 2 weeks post-SBRT. The treatment here: 15 Gy SBRT to primary tumor, nephrectomy 4 weeks later. As concerns this clone: Its target is not known.

Using immunoSEQ multiplex PCR, the repertoire was profiled, and TCRdb retains in-frame clones only, with some absent. This sample has over 60,000 clones, with 70% to 90% found just once. The sequence was collected from a woman aged 45 to 65 with renal cell carcinoma. The sequencing used blood, collected from a patient whose treatment included radiotherapy and nephrectomy. The rearrangement joins TRBV6-1 to TRBJ1-6; TRBD1 matches 8 bases. CDR3 loop: CASSVTGVYSPLHF. The CDR3 DNA reads TGTGCCAGCAGTGTGACAGGGGTTTATTCACCCCTCCACTTT.